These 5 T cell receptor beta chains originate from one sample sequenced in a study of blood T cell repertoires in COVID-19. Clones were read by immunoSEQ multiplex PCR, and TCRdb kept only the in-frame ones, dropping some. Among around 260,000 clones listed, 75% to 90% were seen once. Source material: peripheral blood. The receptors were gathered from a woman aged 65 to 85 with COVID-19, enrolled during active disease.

CDR3 DNA: TGTGCCAGCTCACCTGAACGAATCCTTAGTTTTGGCTACACCTTC. Its protein product is CASSPERILSFGYTF. The J gene is TRBJ1-2, the V gene TRBV18; D not certain. Germline V gene data show CDR1 as KGHSH and CDR2 as LQKENI. This CDR3 is built from 15 residues. V was pared by 3 bases and J by 7 bases, with 18 bases between.

The CDR3 DNA sequence: TGTGCCAGTAGTATAGGTTCGGGAAATCAGCCCCAGCATTTT. Translating gives CASSIGSGNQPQHF. This chain connects TRBV19 to TRBJ1-5; D is unclear. CDR1 is LNHDA and CDR2 is SQIVND in the germline V gene (reference sequence). This CDR3 spans 14 amino acids. Trimming cost V 1 base and J 4 bases, with 8 bases left between them.

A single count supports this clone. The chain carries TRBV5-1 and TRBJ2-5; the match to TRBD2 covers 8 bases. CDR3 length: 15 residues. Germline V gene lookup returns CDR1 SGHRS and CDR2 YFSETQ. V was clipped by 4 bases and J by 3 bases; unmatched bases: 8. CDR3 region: CASSIRAGAEETQYF. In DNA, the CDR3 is TGCGCCAGCAGCATTCGAGCGGGGGCTGAAGAGACCCAGTACTTC.

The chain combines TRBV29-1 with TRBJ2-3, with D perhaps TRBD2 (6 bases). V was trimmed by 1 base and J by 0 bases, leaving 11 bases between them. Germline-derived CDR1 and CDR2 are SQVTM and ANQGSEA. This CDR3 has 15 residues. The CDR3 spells CSVEGGLESTDTQYF. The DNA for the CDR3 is TGCAGCGTTGAAGGGGGACTCGAAAGCACAGATACGCAGTATTTT.

The CDR3 DNA sequence: TGTGCCAGCAGAGAAAGCGGGAGGGCCTTTCATACGCAGTATTTT. Translating gives CASRESGRAFHTQYF. The chain recombines TRBV7-9 with TRBJ2-3; TRBD2 agrees at 10 bases. Germline V CDR1 and CDR2: SEHNR, FQNEAQ (reference sequence). CDR3 size: 15 residues. Germline trimming cut 6 bases from V and 7 bases from J; bases unmatched to any gene: 10.